Following are 13 T cell receptor delta chains from one sample sequenced in a study of gamma-delta chains in newborns, infants, children. TCRdb made new clone calls on the reads using CATT. The profile covers approximately 4,200 delta-chain clones, with 2.1% appearing a single time and 14% taken by the ten largest. What was sequenced was blood. All receptors come from a child who was a newborn, infant or young child, either healthy, febrile or measles-vaccinated (not recorded which).

On this clone: The mismatch at residue 15 between this DNA's translation and the TCRdb protein of a much larger clone likely reflects a read error; the protein shown is translated from the DNA. V is TRDV2 and J is TRDJ3, with 7 nucleotides matching TRDD3. CDR3 size: 19 residues. The germline CDR1 and CDR2 sequences are GEAIGNYY and EKD. In DNA form, the CDR3 reads TGTGCCTGTGACACCTTGGGGGAAGCGGGCTCCTGGGACACCCAACAGATGTTTTTC. Translating gives CACDTLGEAGSWDTQQMFF.

This clone was counted only a few times. This sequence is one base from a far larger clone and is likely a read error. Other DNA sequences of this sample code for an identical CDR3. The genes are TRAV29/DV5 and TRDJ2; no firm D call. Germline assignment: CDR1 NSMFDY and CDR2 ISSIKDK. This CDR3 region has 13 residues. This CDR3 reads CAASGFLTAQLFF. DNA for the CDR3: TGCGCAGCAAGTGGCTTCTTGACAGCACAACTCTTCTTT.

This clone was observed a handful of times. This likely reflects a read error, since a far larger clone is one base away. At the DNA level, this CDR3 is encoded by other sequences in the same sample as well. The chain joins TRDV2 to TRDJ3; a weak D match, TRDD3 (5 bases). CDR3 size: 21 residues. CDR1 and CDR2 (germline): GEAIGNYY, EKD. Trimming pared 0 bases from V and 0 bases from J, leaving 20 bases between. In DNA, the CDR3 is TGTGCCTGTGACACCGGAGACCTCCCCGGGGAGTCCTCCTGGGACACCCGACAGATGTTTTTC. Protein product: CACDTGDLPGESSWDTRQMFF.

The rearrangement links TRDV2 to TRDJ3; 12 positions agree with TRDD3. Trimming took 0 bases from V and 16 from J; bases not matched to a gene: 15. CDR1 and CDR2 from the germline V gene are GEAIGNYY and EKD. The CDR3 runs to 18 residues. CDR3 nucleotide sequence: TGTGCCTGTGACACCGGCTGGGGGATACGCGTGGACACCCAGCAGATGTTTTTC. Protein sequence: CACDTGWGIRVDTQQMFF.

Comment on this clone: The TCRdb protein comes from a much larger clone and disagrees with this DNA's translation at residue 9, likely due to a read error; the protein given here is derived from the DNA. This rearrangement joins TRDV1 to TRDJ1; TRDD2 aligns across 7 bases. V gave up 4 bases and J gave up 0 bases; unmatched junction bases: 5. Germline CDR1 reads TSWWSYY; CDR2 reads QGS. This CDR3 is built from 15 residues. The CDR3 loop is CALGGVPTNTDKLIF. CDR3 nucleotide sequence: TGTGCTCTTGGGGGCGTTCCTACCAACACCGATAAACTCATCTTT.

This clone was detected only a few times. TCRdb pairs this DNA with a much larger clone's protein that differs at residue 11, likely a read error; the protein shown was translated from the DNA. V and J are TRDV2 and TRDJ3, with 11 bases matching TRDD3. Germline values: CDR1 GEAIGNYY, CDR2 EKD. There are 19 residues in the CDR3. V lost 0 bases and J lost 2; bases outside the gene matches: 5. DNA of the CDR3: TGTGCCTGTGACACCGGATGGGGGATACGCACCTGGGACACCCGACAGATGTTTTTC. Translated: CACDTGWGIRTWDTRQMFF.

In this sample, this clone turned up a few times. TCRdb's protein, taken from a much larger clone, differs from this DNA's translation at residue 15, likely owing to a read error; the protein displayed comes from the DNA. The rearrangement joins TRDV1 to TRDJ1, with 9 positions matching TRDD3. The CDR3 length is 18 residues. Germline V gene sequence: CDR1 TSWWSYY, CDR2 QGS. The CDR3 DNA sequence: TGTGCTCTTGGAGGGGGACGGGGATACGCGAGGTACACCGATAATCTCATCTTT. Translated, it gives CALGGGRGYARYTDNLIF.

This clone was counted between two and nine times. This likely reflects a read error, since a far larger clone is one base away. The chain couples TRDV2 to TRDJ2, with 10 bases aligning to TRDD3. Germline lookup yields CDR1 GEAIGNYY and CDR2 EKD. This CDR3 is built from 19 residues. In DNA, the CDR3 is TGTGCCTGTGACACCGTGGGTGGGGGATACACCGCTTTGACAGCACACCTCTTCTTT. Residues: CACDTVGGGYTALTAHLFF.

This clone has a handful of counts. This sample also contains other DNA sequences that code for the same CDR3. The rearrangement uses TRDV2 and TRDJ3; 8 positions match TRDD3. Looked up from germline, CDR1 is GEAIGNYY and CDR2 is EKD. This CDR3 region has 19 residues. Trimming cost V 0 bases and J 0 bases; bases outside gene matches: 6. The CDR3 reads CACDTVLGGSSWDTRQMFF. The CDR3 DNA reads TGTGCCTGTGACACCGTACTGGGGGGTAGCTCCTGGGACACCCGACAGATGTTTTTC.

This clone was seen only a few times. Its ends do not fully match the called genes, so a read error is possible. This chain uses TRDV2 with TRDJ3, with 8 nucleotides matching TRDD3. Per germline, CDR1 GEAIGNYY and CDR2 EKD. The CDR3 covers 19 residues. The CDR3 sequence: CACDTTGGPRSWDTRQIFF. The CDR3 DNA reads as TGTGCCTGTGACACCACTGGGGGCCCCCGCTCCTGGGACACCCGACAGATTTTTTTC.

Concerning this clone itself: It differs at one base from a far larger clone, so likely a read error. This same CDR3 is encoded by further DNA sequences in the sample. The chain joins TRDV2 to TRDJ3, with TRDD3 matching 12 bases. CDR3 length equals 20 residues. J lost 4 bases, V lost 0 bases, and 9 bases had no gene match. CDR1 is GEAIGNYY, CDR2 EKD, per germline. In DNA, the CDR3 is TGTGCCTGTGACACCGGTACTGGGGGATACACAGCTTGGGACACCCGACAGATGTTTTTC. It specifies CACDTGTGGYTAWDTRQMFF.

In its sample, this clone is medium-sized. The CDR3: CALTRWGTSSWDTRQMFF. In DNA, the CDR3 is TGTGCCTTAACACGATGGGGGACGAGCTCCTGGGACACCCGACAGATGTTTTTC. The rearrangement joins TRDV3 to TRDJ3, with TRDD3 matching over 7 bases. The CDR3 is 18 amino acids. V trimming: 3 bases; J trimming: 0 bases; junction bases outside the gene matches: 11. Germline loops: CDR1 TVYSNPD, CDR2 GDNSRS (reference sequence).

This clone was detected a few times. A far larger clone is one base from this, pointing to a likely read error. Other DNA sequences within the sample encode an identical CDR3. The chain carries TRDV2 and TRDJ3; 11 bases align to TRDD3. The CDR3 loop spans 19 amino acids. Germline CDR1 reads GEAIGNYY; CDR2 reads EKD. The CDR3 DNA sequence: TGTGCCTGCGACACCTACTGGGGGATAAGCTCCTGGGACACCCGACAGATGTTTTTC. As protein: CACDTYWGISSWDTRQMFF.